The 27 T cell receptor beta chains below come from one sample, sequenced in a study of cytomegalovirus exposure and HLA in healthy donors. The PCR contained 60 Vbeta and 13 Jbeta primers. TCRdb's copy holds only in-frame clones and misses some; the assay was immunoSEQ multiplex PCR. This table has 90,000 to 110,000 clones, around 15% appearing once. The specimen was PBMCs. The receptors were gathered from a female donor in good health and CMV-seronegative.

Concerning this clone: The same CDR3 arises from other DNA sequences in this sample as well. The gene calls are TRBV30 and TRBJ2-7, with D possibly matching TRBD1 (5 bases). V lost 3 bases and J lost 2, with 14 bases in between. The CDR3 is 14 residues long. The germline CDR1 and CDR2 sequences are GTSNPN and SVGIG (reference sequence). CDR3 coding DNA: TGTGCCTGGAGCGTAGGCACAGGAGCCTACGAGCAGTACTTC. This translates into CAWSVGTGAYEQYF.

As DNA, the CDR3 is TGCGCCAGCAGTCAATCACTGAACGCGAACACTGAAGCTTTCTTT. Its protein product is CASSQSLNANTEAFF. V and J are TRBV23-1 and TRBJ1-1, with D hard to call. TRBV23-1 belongs to the ORF category, with a function that is uncertain. V dropped 0 bases and J dropped 1 base, with 9 bases sitting between them. The CDR3 contains 15 residues.

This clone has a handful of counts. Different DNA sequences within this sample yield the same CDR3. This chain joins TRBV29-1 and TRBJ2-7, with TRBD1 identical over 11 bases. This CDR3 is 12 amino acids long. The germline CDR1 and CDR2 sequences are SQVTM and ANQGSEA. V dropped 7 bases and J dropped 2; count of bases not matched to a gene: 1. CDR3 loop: CSGGQGAYEQYF. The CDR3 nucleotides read TGCAGCGGGGGACAGGGGGCCTACGAGCAGTACTTC.

The CDR3 protein is CASSLTSDPSTDTQYF. CDR3 DNA sequence: TGTGCCAGCAGCTTAACTAGCGACCCTAGCACAGATACGCAGTATTTT. V and J are TRBV11-2 and TRBJ2-3, with 7 nucleotides matching TRBD2. The trim removed 2 bases at V and 0 bases at J, leaving 5 bases unmatched. Per the germline V gene, CDR1 is SGHAT and CDR2 is FQNNGV. The CDR3 is made up of 16 amino acids. Using reference TRBV11-2 and TRBJ2-3 for the parts outside the CDR3, the full variable domain is EAGVAQSPRYKIIEKRQSVAFWCNPISGHATLYWYQQILGQGPKLLIQFQNNGVVDDSQLPKDRFSAERLKGVDSTLKIQPAKLEDSAVYLCASSLTSDPSTDTQYFGPGTRLTVL.

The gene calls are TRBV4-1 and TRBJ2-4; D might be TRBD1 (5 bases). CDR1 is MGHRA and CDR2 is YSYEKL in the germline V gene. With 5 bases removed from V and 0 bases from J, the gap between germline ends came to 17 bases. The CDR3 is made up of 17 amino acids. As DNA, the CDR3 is TGCGCCAGCAGCAACTACAGGCAATCAATAGCCAAAAACATTCAGTACTTC. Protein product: CASSNYRQSIAKNIQYF.

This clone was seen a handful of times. The CDR3 bases are TGTGCCAGCAGGGAGACGGGACAAGCTCAGTACTTC. It specifies CASRETGQAQYF. This chain connects TRBV6-1 to TRBJ2-4, with D possibly TRBD1 on 6 matching bases. Trimming removed 6 bases at V and 12 bases at J, with 15 bases between. Germline V CDR1 and CDR2: MNHNS, SASEGT. CDR3 length equals 12 residues.

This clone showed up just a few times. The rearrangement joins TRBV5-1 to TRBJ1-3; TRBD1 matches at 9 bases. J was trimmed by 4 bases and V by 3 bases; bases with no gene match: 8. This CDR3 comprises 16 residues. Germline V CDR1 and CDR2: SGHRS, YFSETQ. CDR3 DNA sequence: TGCGCCAGCAGCTCTTCCGGGACAGGGTACGGAAACACCATATATTTT. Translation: CASSSSGTGYGNTIYF.

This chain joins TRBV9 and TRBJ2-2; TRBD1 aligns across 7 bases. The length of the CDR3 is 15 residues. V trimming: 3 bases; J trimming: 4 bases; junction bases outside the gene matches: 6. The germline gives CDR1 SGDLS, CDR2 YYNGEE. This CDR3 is CASSAGGMATGELFF. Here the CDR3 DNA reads TGTGCCAGCAGCGCAGGGGGAATGGCCACCGGGGAGCTGTTTTTT.

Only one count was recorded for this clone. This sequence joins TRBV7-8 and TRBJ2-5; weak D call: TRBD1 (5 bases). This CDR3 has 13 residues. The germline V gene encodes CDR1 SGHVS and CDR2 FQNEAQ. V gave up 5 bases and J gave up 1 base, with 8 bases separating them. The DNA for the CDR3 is TGTGCCAGCAGCCGAGACAGCCAAGAGACCCAGTACTTC. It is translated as CASSRDSQETQYF.

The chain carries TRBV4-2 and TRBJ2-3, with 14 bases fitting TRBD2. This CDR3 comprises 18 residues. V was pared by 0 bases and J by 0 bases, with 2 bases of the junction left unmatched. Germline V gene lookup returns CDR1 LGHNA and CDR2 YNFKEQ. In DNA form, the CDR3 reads TGTGCCAGCAGCCAAGAGACTAGCGGGAGGGGTAGCACAGATACGCAGTATTTT. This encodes CASSQETSGRGSTDTQYF.

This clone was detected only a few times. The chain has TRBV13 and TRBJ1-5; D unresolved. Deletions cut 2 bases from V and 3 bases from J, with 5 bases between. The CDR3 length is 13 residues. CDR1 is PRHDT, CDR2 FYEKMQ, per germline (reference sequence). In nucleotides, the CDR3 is TGTGCCAGCAGCTTACGGGACAATCAGCCCCAGCATTTT. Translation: CASSLRDNQPQHF.

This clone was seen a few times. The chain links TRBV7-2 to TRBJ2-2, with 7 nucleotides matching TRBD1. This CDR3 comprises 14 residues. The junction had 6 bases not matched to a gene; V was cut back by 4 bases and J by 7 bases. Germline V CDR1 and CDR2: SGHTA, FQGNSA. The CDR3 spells CASSSVQGIGELFF. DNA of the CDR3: TGTGCCAGCAGCTCCGTACAGGGGATCGGGGAGCTGTTTTTT. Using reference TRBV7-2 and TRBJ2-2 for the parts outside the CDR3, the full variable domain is GAGVSQSPSNKVTEKGKDVELRCDPISGHTALYWYRQSLGQGLEFLIYFQGNSAPDKSGLPSDRFSAERTGGSVSTLTIQRTQQEDSAVYLCASSSVQGIGELFFGEGSRLTVL.

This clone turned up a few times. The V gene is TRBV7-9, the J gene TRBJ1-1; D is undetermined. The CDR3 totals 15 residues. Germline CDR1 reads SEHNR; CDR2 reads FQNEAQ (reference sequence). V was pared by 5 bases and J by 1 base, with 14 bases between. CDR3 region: CASSPRRHPNTEAFF. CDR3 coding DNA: TGTGCCAGCAGCCCCCGACGACACCCGAACACTGAAGCTTTCTTT.

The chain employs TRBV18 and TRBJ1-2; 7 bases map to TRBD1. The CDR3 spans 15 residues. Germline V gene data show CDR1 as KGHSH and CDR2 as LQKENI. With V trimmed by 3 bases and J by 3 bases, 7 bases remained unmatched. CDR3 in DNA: TGTGCCAGCTCACCGAGACAGGGCGAATACTATGGCTACACCTTC. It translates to CASSPRQGEYYGYTF.

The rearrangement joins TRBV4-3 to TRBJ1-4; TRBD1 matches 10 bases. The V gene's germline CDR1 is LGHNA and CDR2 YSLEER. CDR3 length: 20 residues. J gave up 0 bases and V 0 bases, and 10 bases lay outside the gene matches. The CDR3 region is CASSQDEAGQGKATNEKLFF. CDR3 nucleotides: TGCGCCAGCAGCCAAGATGAGGCGGGACAGGGGAAGGCAACTAATGAAAAACTGTTTTTT.

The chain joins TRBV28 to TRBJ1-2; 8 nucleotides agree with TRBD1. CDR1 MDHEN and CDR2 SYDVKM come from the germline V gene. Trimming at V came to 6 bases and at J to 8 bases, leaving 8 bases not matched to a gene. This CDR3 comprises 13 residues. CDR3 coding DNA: TGTGCCAGCAGCCCGGACAGGGCTGGAGGCTACACCTTC. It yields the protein CASSPDRAGGYTF.

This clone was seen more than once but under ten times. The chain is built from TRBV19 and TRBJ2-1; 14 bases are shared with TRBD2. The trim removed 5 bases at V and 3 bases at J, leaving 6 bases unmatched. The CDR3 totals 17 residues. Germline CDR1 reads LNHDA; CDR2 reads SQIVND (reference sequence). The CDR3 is CASSPRTSGRNYNEQFF. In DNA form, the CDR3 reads TGTGCCAGTAGTCCACGGACTAGCGGGAGGAACTACAATGAGCAGTTCTTC.

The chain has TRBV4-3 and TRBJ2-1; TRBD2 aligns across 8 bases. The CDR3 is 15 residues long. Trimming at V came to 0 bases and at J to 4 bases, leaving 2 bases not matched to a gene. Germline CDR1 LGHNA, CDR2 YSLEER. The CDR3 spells CASSQELAAYNEQFF. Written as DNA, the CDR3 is TGCGCCAGCAGCCAAGAACTAGCGGCATACAATGAGCAGTTCTTC.

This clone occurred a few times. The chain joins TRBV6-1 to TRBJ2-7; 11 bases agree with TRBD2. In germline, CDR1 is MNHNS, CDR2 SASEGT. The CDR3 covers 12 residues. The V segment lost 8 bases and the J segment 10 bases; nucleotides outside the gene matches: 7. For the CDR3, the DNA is TGTGCCAGCTCCGGGACTAGCGGATTCCAGTACTTC. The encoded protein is CASSGTSGFQYF.

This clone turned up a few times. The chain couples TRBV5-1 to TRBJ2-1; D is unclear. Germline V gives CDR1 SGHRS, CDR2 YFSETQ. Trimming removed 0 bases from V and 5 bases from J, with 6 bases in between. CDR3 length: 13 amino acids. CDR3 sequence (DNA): TGCGCCAGCAGCTTGGCCCATGACAATGAGCAGTTCTTC. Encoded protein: CASSLAHDNEQFF.

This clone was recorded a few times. The CDR3 DNA reads TGTGCCAGTAGTATTACTGGTTTTTTAACCACGGTCGCTGAAGCTTTCTTT. It is translated as CASSITGFLTTVAEAFF. The chain joins TRBV19 to TRBJ1-1; D is unclear. Germline V gene sequence: CDR1 LNHDA, CDR2 SQIVND (reference sequence). V lost 3 bases and J 6 bases, leaving 23 bases between the germline ends. The CDR3 covers 17 residues.

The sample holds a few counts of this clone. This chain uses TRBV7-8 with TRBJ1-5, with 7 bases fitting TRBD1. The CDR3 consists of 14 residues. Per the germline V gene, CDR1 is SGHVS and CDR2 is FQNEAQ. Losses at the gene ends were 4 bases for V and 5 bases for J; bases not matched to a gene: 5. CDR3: CASSYTGADQPQHF. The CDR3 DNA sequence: TGTGCCAGCAGCTATACAGGGGCCGATCAGCCCCAGCATTTT.

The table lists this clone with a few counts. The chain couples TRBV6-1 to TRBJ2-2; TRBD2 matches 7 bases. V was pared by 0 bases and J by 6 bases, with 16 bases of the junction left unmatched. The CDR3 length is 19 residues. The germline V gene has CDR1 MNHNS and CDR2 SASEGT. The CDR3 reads CASSEARTRRFFAPGELFF. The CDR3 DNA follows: TGTGCCAGCAGTGAAGCCCGGACTAGGAGATTTTTTGCGCCCGGGGAGCTGTTTTTT.

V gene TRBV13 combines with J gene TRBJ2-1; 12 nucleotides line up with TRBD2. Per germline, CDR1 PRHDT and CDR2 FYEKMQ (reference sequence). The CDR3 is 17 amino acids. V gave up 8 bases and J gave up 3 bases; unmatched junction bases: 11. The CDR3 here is CASWSPGTSGRYNEQFF. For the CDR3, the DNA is TGTGCCAGCTGGTCCCCCGGGACTAGCGGGCGCTACAATGAGCAGTTCTTC.

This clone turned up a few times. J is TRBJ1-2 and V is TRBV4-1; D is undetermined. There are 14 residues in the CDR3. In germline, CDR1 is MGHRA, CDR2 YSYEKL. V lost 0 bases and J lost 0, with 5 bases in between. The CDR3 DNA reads TGCGCCAGCAGCCAAGACGGAGCTAACTATGGCTACACCTTC. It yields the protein CASSQDGANYGYTF.

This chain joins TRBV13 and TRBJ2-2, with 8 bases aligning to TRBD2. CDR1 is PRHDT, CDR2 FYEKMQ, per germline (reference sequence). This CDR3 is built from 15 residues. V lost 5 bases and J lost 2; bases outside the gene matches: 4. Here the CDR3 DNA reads TGTGCCAGCAGCCGCGGGACTAGTAACACCGGGGAGCTGTTTTTT. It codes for CASSRGTSNTGELFF.

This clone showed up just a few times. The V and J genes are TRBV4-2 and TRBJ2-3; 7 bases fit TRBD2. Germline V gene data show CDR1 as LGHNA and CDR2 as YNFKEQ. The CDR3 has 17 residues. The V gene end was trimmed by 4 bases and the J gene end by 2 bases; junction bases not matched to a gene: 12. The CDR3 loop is CASSLPPGGTTTDTQYF. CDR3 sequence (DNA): TGTGCCAGCAGCCTTCCCCCGGGAGGCACTACCACAGATACGCAGTATTTT.